The sample holds one count of the clone carrying this T cell receptor (beta chain). The antigen is undetermined. Researchers ran the PCR with 60 Vbeta and 13 Jbeta primers. In the original processing: Roughly 80 million unique TCR beta chains, roughly 11 million shared, were counted in a later analysis. Clones were sequenced by immunoSEQ multiplex PCR, and TCRdb holds only the in-frame ones, with some missing. Clone size and the V and J calls come from that table; the DNA yielded D and trimming. This table holds some 150,000 clones, more than 80% found once. This sample stems from a study of cytomegalovirus exposure and HLA in healthy donors. Study observations and caveats: Among donors in an Asian-associated ancestry cluster, a later analysis reportedly found fewer N-insertions than the roughly 700-donor mean. Common viral pathogens were later found to be apparently linked to several of the most significant clusters. The analysis excluded some indistinguishable V segments, including TRBV6-2 and TRBV6-3.

There are 15 residues in the CDR3. Germline CDR1 and CDR2: MGHRA and YSYEKL. With V trimmed by 7 bases and J by 16 bases, 16 bases remained unmatched. Sequencing used PBMCs. This receptor was taken from a woman aged 25 to 45 in good health and CMV-seropositive. V and J are TRBV4-1 and TRBJ2-1; 13 nucleotides agree with TRBD2. Here the CDR3 DNA reads TGCGCCAGCAACGCACTAGCGGGGGGGCCTTTAAGATTATTCTTC. Its protein is CASNALAGGPLRLFF.